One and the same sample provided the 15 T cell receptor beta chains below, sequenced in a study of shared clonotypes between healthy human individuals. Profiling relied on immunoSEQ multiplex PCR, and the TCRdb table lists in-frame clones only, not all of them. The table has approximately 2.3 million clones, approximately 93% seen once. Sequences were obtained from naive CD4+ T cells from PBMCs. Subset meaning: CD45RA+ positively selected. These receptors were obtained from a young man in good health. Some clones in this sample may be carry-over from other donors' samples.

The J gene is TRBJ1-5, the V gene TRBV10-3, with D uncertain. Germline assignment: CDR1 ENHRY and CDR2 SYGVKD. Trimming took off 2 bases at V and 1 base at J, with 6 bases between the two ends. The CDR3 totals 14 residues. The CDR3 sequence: CAISETESNQPQHF. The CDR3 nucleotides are TGTGCCATCAGTGAGACAGAGAGCAATCAGCCCCAGCATTTT.

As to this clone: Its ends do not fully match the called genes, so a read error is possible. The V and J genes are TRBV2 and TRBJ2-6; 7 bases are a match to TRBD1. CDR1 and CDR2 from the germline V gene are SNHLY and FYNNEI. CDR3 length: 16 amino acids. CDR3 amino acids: CASSRQGSSGANVLAF. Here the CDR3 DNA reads TGTGCCAGCAGCCGACAGGGATCCTCTGGGGCCAACGTCCTGGCTTTC.

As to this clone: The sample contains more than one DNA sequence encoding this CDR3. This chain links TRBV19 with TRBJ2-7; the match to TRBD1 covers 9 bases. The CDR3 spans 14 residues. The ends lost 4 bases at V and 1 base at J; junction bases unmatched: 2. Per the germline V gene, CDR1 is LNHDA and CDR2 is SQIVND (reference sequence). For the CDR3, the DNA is TGTGCCAGTAGTAGAGGGACAGGGTCCTACGAGCAGTACTTC. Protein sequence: CASSRGTGSYEQYF. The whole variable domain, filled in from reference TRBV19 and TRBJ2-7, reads DGGITQSPKYLFRKEGQNVTLSCEQNLNHDAMYWYRQDPGQGLRLIYYSQIVNDFQKGDIAEGYSVSREKKESFPLTVTSAQKNPTAFYLCASSRGTGSYEQYFGPGTRLTVT.

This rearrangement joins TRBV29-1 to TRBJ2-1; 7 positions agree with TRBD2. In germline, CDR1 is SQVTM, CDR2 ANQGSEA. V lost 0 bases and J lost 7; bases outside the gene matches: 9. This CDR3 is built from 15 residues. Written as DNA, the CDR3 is TGCAGCGTTGAAGATCCTTCGGGTAGCGGGAATGAGCAGTTCTTC. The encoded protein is CSVEDPSGSGNEQFF.

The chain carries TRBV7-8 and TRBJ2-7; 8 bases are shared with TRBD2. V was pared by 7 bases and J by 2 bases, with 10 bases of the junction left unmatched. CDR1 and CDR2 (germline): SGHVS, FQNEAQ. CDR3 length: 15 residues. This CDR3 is CASIISGTSAYEQYF. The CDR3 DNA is TGTGCCAGCATCATTTCCGGGACTAGTGCCTACGAGCAGTACTTC.

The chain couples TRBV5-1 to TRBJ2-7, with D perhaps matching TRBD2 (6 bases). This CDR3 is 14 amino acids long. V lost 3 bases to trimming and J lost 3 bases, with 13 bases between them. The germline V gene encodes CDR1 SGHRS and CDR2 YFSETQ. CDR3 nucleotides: TGCGCCAGCAGCTGGGGTGACGGGAGCTACGAGCAGTACTTC. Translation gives CASSWGDGSYEQYF.

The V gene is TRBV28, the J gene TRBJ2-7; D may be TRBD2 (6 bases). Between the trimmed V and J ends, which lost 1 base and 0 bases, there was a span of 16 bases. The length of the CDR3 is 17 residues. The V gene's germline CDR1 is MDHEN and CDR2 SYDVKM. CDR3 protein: CASSLSLGLLLSYEQYF. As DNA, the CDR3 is TGTGCCAGCAGTTTATCACTGGGACTCCTACTCTCCTACGAGCAGTACTTC.

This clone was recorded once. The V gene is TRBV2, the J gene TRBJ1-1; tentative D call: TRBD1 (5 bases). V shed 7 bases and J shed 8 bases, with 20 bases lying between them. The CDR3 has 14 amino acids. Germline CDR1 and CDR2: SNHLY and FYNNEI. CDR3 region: CASMNRQTLGEAFF. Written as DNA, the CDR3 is TGTGCCAGCATGAACCGACAGACTTTGGGAGAAGCTTTCTTT.

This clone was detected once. The CDR3 region has the DNA TGTGCCAGCAGCCAATTAGGTATTTATGAGCAGTTCTTC. Translating gives CASSQLGIYEQFF. The rearrangement links TRBV14 to TRBJ2-1, with unresolved D. CDR3 length: 13 residues. CDR1 and CDR2 from the germline V gene are SGHDN and FVKESK. The germline V and J ends were trimmed by 2 bases and 8 bases, with 10 bases remaining between them.

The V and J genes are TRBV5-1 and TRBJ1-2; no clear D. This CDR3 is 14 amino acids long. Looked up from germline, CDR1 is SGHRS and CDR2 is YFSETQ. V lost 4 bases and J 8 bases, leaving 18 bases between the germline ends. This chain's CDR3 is CASSRPETRGGYTF. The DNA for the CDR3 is TGCGCCAGCAGCCGACCCGAGACCAGAGGGGGCTACACCTTC.

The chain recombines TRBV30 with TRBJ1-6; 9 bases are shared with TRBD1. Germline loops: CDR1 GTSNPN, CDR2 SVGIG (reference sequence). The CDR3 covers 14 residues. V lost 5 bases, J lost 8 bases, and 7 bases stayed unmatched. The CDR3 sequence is CAWGTGPGYSPLHF. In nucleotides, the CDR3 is TGTGCCTGGGGGACAGGGCCAGGTTATTCACCCCTCCACTTT.

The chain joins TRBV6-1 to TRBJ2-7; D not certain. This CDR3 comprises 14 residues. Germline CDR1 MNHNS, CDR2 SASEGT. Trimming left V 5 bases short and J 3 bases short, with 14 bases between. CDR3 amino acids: CASSYSAQNYEQYF. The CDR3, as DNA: TGTGCCAGCAGTTATTCGGCACAGAACTACGAGCAGTACTTC.

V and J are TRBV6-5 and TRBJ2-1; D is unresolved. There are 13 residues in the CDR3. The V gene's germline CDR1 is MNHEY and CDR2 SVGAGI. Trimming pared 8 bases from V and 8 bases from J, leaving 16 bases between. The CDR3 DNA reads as TGTGCCAGCGGGCGGCTAGGATCATATGAGCAGTTCTTC. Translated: CASGRLGSYEQFF.

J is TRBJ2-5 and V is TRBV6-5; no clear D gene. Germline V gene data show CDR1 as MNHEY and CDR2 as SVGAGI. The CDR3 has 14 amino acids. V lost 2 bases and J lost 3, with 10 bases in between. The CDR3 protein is CASSYARNEETQYF. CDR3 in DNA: TGTGCCAGCAGTTACGCCAGAAATGAAGAGACCCAGTACTTC.

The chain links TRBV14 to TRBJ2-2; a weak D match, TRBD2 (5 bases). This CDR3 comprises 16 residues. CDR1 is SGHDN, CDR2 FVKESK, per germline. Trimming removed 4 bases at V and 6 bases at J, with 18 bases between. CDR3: CASSPGRGLYSGELFF. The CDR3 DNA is TGTGCCAGCAGCCCGGGTCGGGGATTATATTCCGGGGAGCTGTTTTTT.